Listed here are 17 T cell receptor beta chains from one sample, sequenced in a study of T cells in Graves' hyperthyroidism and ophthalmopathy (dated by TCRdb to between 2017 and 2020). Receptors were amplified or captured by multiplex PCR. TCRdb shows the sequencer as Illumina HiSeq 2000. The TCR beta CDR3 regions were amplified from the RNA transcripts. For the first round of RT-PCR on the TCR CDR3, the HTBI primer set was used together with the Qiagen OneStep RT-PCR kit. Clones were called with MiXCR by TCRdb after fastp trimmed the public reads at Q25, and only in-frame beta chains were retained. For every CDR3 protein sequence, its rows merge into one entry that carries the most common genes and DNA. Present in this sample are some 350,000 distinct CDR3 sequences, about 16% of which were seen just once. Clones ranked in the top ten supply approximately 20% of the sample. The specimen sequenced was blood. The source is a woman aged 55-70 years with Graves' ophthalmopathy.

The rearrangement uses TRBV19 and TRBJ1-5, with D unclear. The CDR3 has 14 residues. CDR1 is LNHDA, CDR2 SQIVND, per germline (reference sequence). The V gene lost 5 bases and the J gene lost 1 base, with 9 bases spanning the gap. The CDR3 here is CASSLGPSNQPQHF. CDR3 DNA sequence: TGTGCCAGTAGTTTAGGACCGAGCAATCAGCCCCAGCATTTT.

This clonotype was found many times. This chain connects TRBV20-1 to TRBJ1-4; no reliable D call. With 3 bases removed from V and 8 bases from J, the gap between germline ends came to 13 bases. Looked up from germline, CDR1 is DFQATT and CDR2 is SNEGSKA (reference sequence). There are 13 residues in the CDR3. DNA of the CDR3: TGCAGTGCTAGCCCCTTAGGGTCCGAAAAACTGTTTTTT. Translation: CSASPLGSEKLFF.

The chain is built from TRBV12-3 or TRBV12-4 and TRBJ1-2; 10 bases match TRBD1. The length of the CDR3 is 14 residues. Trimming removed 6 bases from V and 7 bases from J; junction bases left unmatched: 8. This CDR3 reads CASRVGGTGVGYTF. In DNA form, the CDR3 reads TGTGCCAGCAGGGTGGGGGGGACAGGGGTTGGCTACACCTTC.

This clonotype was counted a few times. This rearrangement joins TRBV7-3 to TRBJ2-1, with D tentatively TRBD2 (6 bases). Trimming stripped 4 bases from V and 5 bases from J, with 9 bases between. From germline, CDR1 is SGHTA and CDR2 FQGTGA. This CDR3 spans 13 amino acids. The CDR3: CASSSSAHNEQFF. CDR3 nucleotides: TGTGCCAGCAGCTCTAGCGCCCACAATGAGCAGTTCTTC.

CDR3 sequence (DNA): TGTGCCAGCAGAGTGTTCAGGGGGCGAGGTGGCTACACCTTC. This codes for CASRVFRGRGGYTF. The V gene is TRBV27, the J gene TRBJ1-2; 8 bases line up with TRBD1. The length of the CDR3 is 14 residues. Germline V gives CDR1 MNHEY, CDR2 SMNVEV (reference sequence). J lost 7 bases, V lost 6 bases, and 10 bases had no gene match.

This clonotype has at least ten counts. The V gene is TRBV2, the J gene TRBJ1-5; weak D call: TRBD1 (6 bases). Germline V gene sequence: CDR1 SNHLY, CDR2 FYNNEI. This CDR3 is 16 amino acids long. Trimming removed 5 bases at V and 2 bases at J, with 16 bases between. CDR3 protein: CASSLQGQGGNQPQHF. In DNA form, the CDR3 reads TGTGCCAGCAGTTTACAGGGTCAAGGGGGCAATCAGCCCCAGCATTTT. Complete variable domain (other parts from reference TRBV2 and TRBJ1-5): EPEVTQTPSHQVTQMGQEVILRCVPISNHLYFYWYRQILGQKVEFLVSFYNNEISEKSEIFDDQFSVERPDGSNFTLKIRSTKLEDSAMYFCASSLQGQGGNQPQHFGDGTRLSIL.

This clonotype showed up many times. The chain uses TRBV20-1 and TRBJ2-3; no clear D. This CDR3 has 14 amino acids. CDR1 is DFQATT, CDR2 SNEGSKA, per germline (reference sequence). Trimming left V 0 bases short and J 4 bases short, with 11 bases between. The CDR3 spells CSARDAKYPDTQYF. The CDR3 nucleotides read TGCAGTGCTAGAGATGCCAAATATCCAGATACGCAGTATTTT.

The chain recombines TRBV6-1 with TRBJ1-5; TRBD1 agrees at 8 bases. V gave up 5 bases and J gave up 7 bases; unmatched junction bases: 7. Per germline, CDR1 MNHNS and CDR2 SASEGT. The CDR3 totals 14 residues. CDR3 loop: CASSFRQGHQPQHF. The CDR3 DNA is TGTGCCAGCAGTTTTCGACAGGGGCACCAGCCCCAGCATTTT.

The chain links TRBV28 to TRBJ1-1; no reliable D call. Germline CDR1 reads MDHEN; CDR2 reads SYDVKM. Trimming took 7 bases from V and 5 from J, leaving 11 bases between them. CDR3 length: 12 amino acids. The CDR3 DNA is TGTGCCAGCAAATTAAGGAGTACTGAAGCTTTCTTT. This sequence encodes CASKLRSTEAFF.

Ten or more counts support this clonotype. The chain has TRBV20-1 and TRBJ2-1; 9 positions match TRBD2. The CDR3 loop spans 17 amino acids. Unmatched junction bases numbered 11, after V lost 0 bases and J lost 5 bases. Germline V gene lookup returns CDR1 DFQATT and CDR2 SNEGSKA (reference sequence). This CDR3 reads CSARDPFSSGDHNEQFF. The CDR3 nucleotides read TGCAGTGCTAGAGATCCCTTTTCTAGCGGGGACCACAATGAGCAGTTCTTC.

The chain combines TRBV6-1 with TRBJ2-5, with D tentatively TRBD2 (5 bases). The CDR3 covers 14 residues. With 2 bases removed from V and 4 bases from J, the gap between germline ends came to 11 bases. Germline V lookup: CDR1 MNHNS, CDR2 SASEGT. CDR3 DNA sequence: TGTGCCAGCAGTGAACCCCCGGGGAGAGAGACCCAGTACTTC. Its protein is CASSEPPGRETQYF.

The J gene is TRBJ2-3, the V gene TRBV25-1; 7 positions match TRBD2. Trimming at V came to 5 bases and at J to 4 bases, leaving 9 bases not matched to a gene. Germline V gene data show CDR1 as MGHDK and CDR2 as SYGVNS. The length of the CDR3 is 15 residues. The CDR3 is CASSRLAGLSDTQYF. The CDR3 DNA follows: TGTGCCAGCAGTAGGTTAGCGGGTTTATCAGATACGCAGTATTTT. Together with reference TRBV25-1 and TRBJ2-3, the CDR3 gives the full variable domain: EADIYQTPRYLVIGTGKKITLECSQTMGHDKMYWYQQDPGMELHLIHYSYGVNSTEKGDLSSESTVSRIRTEHFPLTLESARPSHTSQYLCASSRLAGLSDTQYFGPGTRLTVL.

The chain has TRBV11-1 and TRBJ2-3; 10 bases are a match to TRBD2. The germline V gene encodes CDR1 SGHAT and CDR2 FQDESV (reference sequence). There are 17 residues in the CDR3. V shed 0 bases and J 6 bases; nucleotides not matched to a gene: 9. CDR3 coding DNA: TGTGCCAGCAGCTTAGCGGAGAGCGGGAGGGCCATTGATACGCAGTATTTT. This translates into CASSLAESGRAIDTQYF.

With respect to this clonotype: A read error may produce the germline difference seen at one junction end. In nucleotides, the CDR3 is TGTGCCAGCAGCTCAGGGACAGTGGCCTACGGGCAGTACTTC. This encodes CASSSGTVAYGQYF. J is TRBJ2-7 and V is TRBV11-2; 7 bases map to TRBD1. The CDR3 has 14 residues. In germline, CDR1 is SGHAT, CDR2 FQNNGV.

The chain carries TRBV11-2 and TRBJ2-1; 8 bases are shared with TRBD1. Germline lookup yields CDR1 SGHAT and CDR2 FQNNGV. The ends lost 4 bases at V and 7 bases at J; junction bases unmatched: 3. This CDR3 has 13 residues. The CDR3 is CASSSDRVNEQFF. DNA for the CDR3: TGTGCCAGCAGCTCGGACAGGGTGAATGAGCAGTTCTTC.

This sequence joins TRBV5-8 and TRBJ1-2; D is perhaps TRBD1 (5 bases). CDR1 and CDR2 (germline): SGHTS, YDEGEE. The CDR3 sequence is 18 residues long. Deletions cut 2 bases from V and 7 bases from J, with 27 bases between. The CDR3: CASSLRPSVAGSFGGYTF. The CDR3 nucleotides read TGTGCCAGCAGCTTACGTCCCTCCGTTGCAGGGAGTTTCGGTGGCTACACCTTC.

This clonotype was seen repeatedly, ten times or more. The DNA for the CDR3 is TGTGCCAGCAGTTTCACTAGCGGGGTAGGCTACGAGCAGTACTTC. Protein: CASSFTSGVGYEQYF. This chain links TRBV27 with TRBJ2-7, with 10 bases identical to TRBD2. The CDR3 is made up of 15 amino acids. V dropped 3 bases and J dropped 3; count of bases not matched to a gene: 5. In germline, CDR1 is MNHEY, CDR2 SMNVEV (reference sequence).